The text below deals with one TCR beta chain. Its target is not known. The sample is drawn from a study of blood T cells in healthy people across ages. Study conclusions and caveats: Among long-lived donors, naive CD4+ cells were more numerous and diversity higher than in aged donors. Donor CMV infection status was unknown, possibly confounding age-related changes in expanded clonotypes.

Together with a sample-barcoded 5' primer, a J-beta primer mix was included in a second PCR lasting roughly 7 to 11 cycles. Researchers report that a template-switch adaptor with 12 random nucleotides tagged each cDNA molecule. One entry per CDR3 protein results from TCRdb running MiXCR on the 5' RACE reads. The sample lists 1.5 million to 2 million distinct CDR3 sequences; under 30% were seen once. Trimming removed 0 bases from V and 7 bases from J; junction bases left unmatched: 7. The CDR3 loop spans 18 amino acids. Germline CDR1 reads MNHNS; CDR2 reads SASEGT. The V call is TRBV6-1, the J call TRBJ1-6, with 12 nucleotides matching TRBD1. The specimen was blood. The sequence came from a woman aged 25 to 45 in good health. The CDR3 coding sequence is TGTGCCAGCAGTGAAGCAGAGGGACAGGGGGCCGGGAATTCACCCCTCCACTTT. This sequence encodes CASSEAEGQGAGNSPLHF.